The sequence of this T cell receptor (beta chain) was determined in a study of blood T cell repertoires in COVID-19. Participant reports of clinical history set cohort assignment. This CDR3 comprises 15 residues. The germline V and J ends were trimmed by 4 bases and 4 bases, with 17 bases remaining between them. Germline assignment: CDR1 SGHKS and CDR2 YYEKEE (reference sequence). TCRdb keeps only in-frame clones here, not all; method: immunoSEQ multiplex PCR. The data contain 150,000 to 200,000 clones, approximately 88% of them seen just once; the ten biggest clones take up under 15%. The V and J genes are TRBV5-5 and TRBJ1-1, with a weak D call TRBD1 (6 bases). The sequenced material came from PBMCs or T cells enriched from blood (not recorded which). This receptor was obtained from a woman aged 55 to 70 who had recovered from COVID-19. CDR3 nucleotides: TGTGCCAGCAGCCAGACCAGACAGGCTGGCACTGAAGCTTTCTTT. Amino acid sequence: CASSQTRQAGTEAFF.